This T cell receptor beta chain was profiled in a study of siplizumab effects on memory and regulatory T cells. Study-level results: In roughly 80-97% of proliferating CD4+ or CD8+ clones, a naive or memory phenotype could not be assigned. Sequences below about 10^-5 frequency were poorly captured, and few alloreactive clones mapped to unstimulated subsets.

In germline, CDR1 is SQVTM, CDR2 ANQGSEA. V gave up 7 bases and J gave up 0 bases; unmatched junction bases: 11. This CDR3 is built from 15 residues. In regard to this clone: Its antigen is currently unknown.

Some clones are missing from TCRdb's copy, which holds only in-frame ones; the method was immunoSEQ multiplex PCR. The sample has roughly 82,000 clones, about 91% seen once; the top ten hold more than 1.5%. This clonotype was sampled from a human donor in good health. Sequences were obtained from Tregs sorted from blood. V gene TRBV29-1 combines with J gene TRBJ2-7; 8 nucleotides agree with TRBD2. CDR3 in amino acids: CSAGLAQIRSYEQYF. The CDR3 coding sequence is TGCAGCGCAGGACTAGCCCAGATCCGCTCCTACGAGCAGTACTTC.